The 8 T cell receptor beta chains below all came from one sample that was sequenced in a study of CD8+ T cells in alopecia areata. Treatment denoted: oral pan-JAK inhibitor, 5-10 mg twice daily. Extraction of RNA preceded its reverse transcription into cDNA, which served as the sequencing template. TCRdb keeps only in-frame clones here, not all; method: immunoSEQ multiplex PCR. Counted here are about 76,000 clones, approximately 66% occurring once; the ten biggest clones make up 20% to 25%. The specimen was CD8+ T cells sorted from blood, collected at week 24, from a patient treated with tofacitinib. The source is a human donor with alopecia areata.

The rearrangement links TRBV27 to TRBJ2-7; 9 positions agree with TRBD2. CDR1 MNHEY and CDR2 SMNVEV come from the germline V gene (reference sequence). V lost 6 bases, J lost 5 bases, and 14 bases stayed unmatched. The CDR3 extends over 16 amino acids. CDR3 residues: CASSPDFGGGAHEQYF. For the CDR3, the DNA is TGTGCCAGCAGCCCCGACTTTGGCGGGGGGGCCCACGAGCAGTACTTC.

This chain connects TRBV29-1 to TRBJ2-1; tentative D call: TRBD2 (6 bases). This CDR3 has 13 amino acids. The V end lost 4 bases, the J end lost 4 bases, and 11 bases lay between the germline ends. From germline, CDR1 is SQVTM and CDR2 ANQGSEA. The CDR3 here is CSVADAGYNEQFF. CDR3 DNA: TGCAGCGTTGCGGACGCGGGGTACAATGAGCAGTTCTTC.

The V gene is TRBV27, the J gene TRBJ2-7, with TRBD1 matching 10 bases. After removal of 3 bases from V and 5 bases from J, the junction contained 4 bases not matched to a gene. The CDR3 consists of 14 residues. Germline V gene sequence: CDR1 MNHEY, CDR2 SMNVEV (reference sequence). Here the CDR3 reads CASSLTGGINEQYF. Written as DNA, the CDR3 is TGTGCCAGCAGTTTGACAGGGGGCATCAACGAGCAGTACTTC.

The gene calls are TRBV7-3 and TRBJ2-7; a weak D match, TRBD2 (5 bases). CDR3 length: 14 amino acids. Germline CDR1 SGHTA, CDR2 FQGTGA. Trimming took 7 bases from V and 2 from J, leaving 15 bases between them. The CDR3 sequence: CASTLWAGPYEQYF. The CDR3 nucleotides are TGTGCCAGCACCCTTTGGGCGGGTCCCTACGAGCAGTACTTC.

CDR3 DNA sequence: TGTGCCAGCAGTAGGGACAGGAACACCGGGGAGCTGTTTTTT. This codes for CASSRDRNTGELFF. The rearrangement uses TRBV6-4 and TRBJ2-2; 7 nucleotides match TRBD1. Trimming removed 5 bases from V and 1 base from J; junction bases left unmatched: 1. There are 14 residues in the CDR3. In germline, CDR1 is MRHNA, CDR2 SNTAGT.

The J gene is TRBJ1-1, the V gene TRBV5-1; the D is unclear. The V and J ends lost 0 bases and 7 bases respectively, with 13 bases between them. The CDR3 runs 14 residues. In germline, CDR1 is SGHRS, CDR2 YFSETQ. The CDR3 DNA follows: TGCGCCAGCAGCTTGGAGTCGGGGTTCGGTGAAGCTTTCTTT. Protein sequence: CASSLESGFGEAFF. The full variable domain, in which reference TRBV5-1 and TRBJ1-1 provide the parts outside the CDR3, is KAGVTQTPRYLIKTRGQQVTLSCSPISGHRSVSWYQQTPGQGLQFLFEYFSETQRNKGNFPGRFSGRQFSNSRSEMNVSTLELGDSALYLCASSLESGFGEAFFGQGTRLTVV.

V usage is TRBV5-1 and J usage is TRBJ2-7; D is unresolved. The V and J ends lost 4 bases and 0 bases respectively, with 8 bases between them. The CDR3 length is 13 residues. Per germline, CDR1 SGHRS and CDR2 YFSETQ. The CDR3 loop reads CASSQTGSYEQYF. CDR3 nucleotides: TGCGCCAGCAGCCAGACTGGCTCCTACGAGCAGTACTTC.

This clone has only a few counts. The chain is built from TRBV7-2 and TRBJ2-7; 7 bases are shared with TRBD2. This CDR3 comprises 14 residues. The J segment lost 4 bases and the V segment lost 6 bases, leaving 9 bases of the junction unmatched. Germline values: CDR1 SGHTA, CDR2 FQGNSA. As DNA, the CDR3 is TGTGCCAGCAGACAAACTGGACTAGATTACGAGCAGTACTTC. Protein product: CASRQTGLDYEQYF.